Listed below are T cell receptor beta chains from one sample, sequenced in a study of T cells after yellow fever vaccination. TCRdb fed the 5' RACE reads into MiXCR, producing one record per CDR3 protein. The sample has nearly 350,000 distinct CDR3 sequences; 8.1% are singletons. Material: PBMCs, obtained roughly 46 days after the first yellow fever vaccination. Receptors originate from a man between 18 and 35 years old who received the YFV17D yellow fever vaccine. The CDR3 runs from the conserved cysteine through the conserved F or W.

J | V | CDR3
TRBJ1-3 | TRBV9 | CASSVAPGTGGNTIYF
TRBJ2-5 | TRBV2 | CASRTTSSVETQYF
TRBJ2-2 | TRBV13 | CASGWNANTGELFF
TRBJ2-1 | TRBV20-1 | CSARMPGTPYNEQFF
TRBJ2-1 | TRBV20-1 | CSARPGTGGFYNEQFF
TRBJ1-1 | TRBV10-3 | CAISAGPTGQIQAFF
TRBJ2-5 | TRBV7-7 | CASSNDREETQYF
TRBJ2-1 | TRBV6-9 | CANVDRSSYNEQFF
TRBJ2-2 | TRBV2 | CASGTRNTGELFF
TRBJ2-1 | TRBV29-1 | CSVWASSYNEQFF
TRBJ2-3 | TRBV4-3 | CASSQLLAGGQDTQYF
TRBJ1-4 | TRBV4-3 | CASSQPGSPFEKLFF
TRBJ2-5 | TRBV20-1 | CSARWEPQLSYF
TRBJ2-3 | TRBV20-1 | CSAQSWDFSSTDTQYF
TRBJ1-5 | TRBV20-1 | CSAIPNNQPQHF
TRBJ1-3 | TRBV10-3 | CAISESHPSSGNTIYF
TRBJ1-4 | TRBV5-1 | CASSLEGPHFGEKLFF
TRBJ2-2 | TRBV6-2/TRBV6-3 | CATSENTGELFF
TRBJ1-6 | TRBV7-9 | CASSLANDHNSPLHF
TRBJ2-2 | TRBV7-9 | CASSLLATTGYTGELFF
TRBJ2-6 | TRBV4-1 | CASARLGQGISGANVLTF
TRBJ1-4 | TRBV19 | CASRRQGRYEKLFF
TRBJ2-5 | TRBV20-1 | CSARWYTGGRETQYF
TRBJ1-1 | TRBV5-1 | CASKLTILAEAFF
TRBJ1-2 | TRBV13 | CASSRRRGGRGYTF
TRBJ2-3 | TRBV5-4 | CASSPLGEGSTDTQYF
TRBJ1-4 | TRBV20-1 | CSAGQASSEKLFF
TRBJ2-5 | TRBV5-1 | CASSYNSLQETQYF
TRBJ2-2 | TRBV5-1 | CASSLGREVAGELFF
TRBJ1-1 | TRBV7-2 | CASTGHPNTEAFF
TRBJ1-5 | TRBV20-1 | CSASPRSARPQHF
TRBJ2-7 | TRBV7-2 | CASSLEWVVYEQYF
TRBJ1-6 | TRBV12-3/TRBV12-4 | CASSLWVRLPSSYNSPLHF
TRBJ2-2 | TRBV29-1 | CSVRKGQGFSGELFF